The present TCR beta chain was sequenced within a study of cytomegalovirus exposure and HLA in healthy donors. Donors in the study were healthy people who gave bone marrow. The PCR contained 60 Vbeta and 13 Jbeta primers. As handled by the study authors: Roughly 11 million shared chains were among approximately 87 million unique TCR beta chains counted in a later analysis. Method: immunoSEQ multiplex PCR; TCRdb's copy keeps in-frame clones and lacks some. V and J calls plus clone size are reproduced from that table; the DNA served to infer D and trimming. The table records approximately 160,000 clones, over 80% of them present only once. This clone was detected only once. No antigen is known for it. Regarding the study as a whole: Trimming of TCR beta V- and J-genes showed a link, identified in a later analysis, to a missense DCLRE1C variant.

Germline V gives CDR1 SGHKS, CDR2 YYEKEE (reference sequence). The CDR3 sequence is 13 residues long. The V and J ends lost 1 base and 7 bases, in that order; junction bases with no gene match: 4. V is TRBV5-5 and J is TRBJ1-2, with 7 bases fitting TRBD1. Sequenced input: PBMCs. The sequence was obtained from a human donor in good health. CDR3 residues: CASSLMAGGGYTF. In DNA form, the CDR3 reads TGTGCCAGCAGCTTGATGGCAGGGGGTGGCTACACCTTC.